The TCR beta chain described here comes from a study of CD8 T cells in Susac syndrome. About the research overall: Patients with Susac syndrome had blood drawn and were at that point therapy-naive, on corticosteroids, or on intravenous immunoglobulin alone. Whole-study results and caveats: Expansion of clones was not seen in the CD4+ T cell repertoires of Susac syndrome.

With random hexamers, roughly 0.45 to 1 ug RNA was reverse transcribed. With immunoSEQ multiplex PCR, TCR beta CDR3 was amplified across 54 Vbeta and 13 Jbeta. TCRdb used MiXCR to reprocess the immunoSEQ multiplex PCR reads, holding one entry per CDR3 protein. The sample has 240,000 or so distinct CDR3 sequences, 90% to 97% seen once; the top ten hold about 0.094%. Sequencing of TCR beta covered CD8+ and CD4+ T cells obtained from blood. Germline V CDR1 and CDR2: SGDLS, YYNGEE. This CDR3 contains 14 residues. Unmatched junction bases numbered 7, after V lost 3 bases and J lost 10 bases. A remark on this clonotype: Its antigen remains unknown.

The sample was CD4+ T cells from PBMCs. This receptor was taken from a human donor with Susac syndrome. The genes are TRBV9 and TRBJ2-1; 10 bases map to TRBD2. This CDR3 is CASSGSAGGPEQFF. The CDR3 DNA reads TGTGCCAGCAGCGGATCAGCGGGAGGGCCAGAGCAGTTCTTC.